This TCR beta chain was captured in a study of CD4 T cells in relation to SARS-CoV-2 and coronaviruses. Study overall: Crossreactive spike epitopes shared across donors were mapped to their HLA restriction.

Before the COVID-19 pandemic, during about 2011-2019, CD4+ T cells were taken from unexposed donors. The cells were cultured for around ten days before CD4+ T cells were isolated. Unexposed-donor CD4+ T cells were probed with SARS-CoV-2 S/N and four cold-coronavirus spikes, cells permitting. Data came from immunoSEQ multiplex PCR; TCRdb stores just in-frame clones and leaves some out. This sample has around 11,000 clones, with more than 65% found just once. Germline lookup yields CDR1 MNHEY and CDR2 SVGEGT. This CDR3 spans 12 amino acids. V was pared by 5 bases and J by 7 bases, with 11 bases between. This clone was recorded a few times. The target antigen is unknown. The study, taken as a whole, reports: No crossreactivity against non-spike viral proteins was tested here. No donor gave both pre-pandemic and post-infection samples.

The sample comprised CD4+ T cells from PBMCs, cultured in vitro. V and J are TRBV6-2 or TRBV6-3 and TRBJ1-1; the D is unclear. This TCR was sampled from a human donor in good health. CDR3 sequence reads: CASSLQLDEAFF. The CDR3 nucleotides are TGTGCCAGCAGTCTCCAACTCGATGAAGCTTTCTTT.